Listed below are T cell receptor beta chains from one sample, sequenced in a study of beta chain features in type 1 diabetes. Profiling relied on immunoSEQ multiplex PCR, and the TCRdb table lists in-frame clones only, not all of them. The data hold about 660,000 clones, with over 12% observed a single time. Material for sequencing was naive CD4+ T cells from blood. These TCRs come from a man younger than 35 with type 1 diabetes. Both conserved end residues are part of each CDR3. The D gene is left open where the match is weak. A row's size may be missing; if present it is once, few, many or a size class.

size: .; D: .; V: TRBV30; J: TRBJ2-7; CDR3: CAWSIGTYEQYF; DNA: TGTGCCTGGAGTATCGGGACCTACGAGCAGTACTTC
size: .; D: TRBD1; V: TRBV7-7; J: TRBJ2-1; CDR3: CASSKDRGPGNEQFF; DNA: TGTGCTAGCAGCAAAGACAGGGGGCCGGGCAATGAGCAGTTCTTC
size: .; D: .; V: TRBV7-6; J: TRBJ2-5; CDR3: CASSYYPGTPQETQYF; DNA: TGTGCCAGCAGCTATTACCCCGGGACCCCCCAAGAGACCCAGTACTTC
size: many; D: TRBD2; V: TRBV28; J: TRBJ2-7; CDR3: CASSTSVHEQYF; DNA: TGTGCCAGCAGTACTAGCGTACACGAGCAGTACTTC
size: few; D: .; V: TRBV27; J: TRBJ2-3; CDR3: CASSLSPGGGGTDTQYF; DNA: TGTGCCAGCAGTTTAAGTCCAGGGGGAGGCGGCACAGATACGCAGTATTTT
size: .; D: TRBD1; V: TRBV29-1; J: TRBJ1-1; CDR3: CSANRGGNTEAFF; DNA: TGCAGCGCAAACAGGGGGGGTAACACTGAAGCTTTCTTT
size: .; D: .; V: TRBV4-2; J: TRBJ1-2; CDR3: CASSQPEGFGYTF; DNA: TGTGCCAGCAGCCAACCGGAGGGGTTTGGCTACACCTTC
size: few; D: TRBD2; V: TRBV7-9; J: TRBJ2-1; CDR3: CASSFGREDLYEQFF; DNA: TGTGCCAGCAGCTTCGGGCGGGAGGATCTTTATGAGCAGTTCTTC
size: .; D: TRBD1; V: TRBV25-1; J: TRBJ1-3; CDR3: CASSKAGDRSSGNTIYF; DNA: TGTGCCAGCAGTAAAGCAGGGGACAGGAGCTCTGGAAACACCATATATTTT
size: .; D: TRBD2; V: TRBV10-3; J: TRBJ2-5; CDR3: CAISETASGRGETQYF; DNA: TGTGCCATCAGTGAGACGGCTAGCGGGAGGGGAGAGACCCAGTACTTC
size: .; D: TRBD1; V: TRBV7-9; J: TRBJ2-1; CDR3: CASQGARNEQFF; DNA: TGTGCCTCACAGGGGGCGAGAAATGAGCAGTTCTTC
size: many; D: .; V: TRBV13; J: TRBJ1-2; CDR3: CASSLQEGNYGYTF; DNA: TGTGCCAGCAGCCTCCAGGAGGGGAACTATGGCTACACCTTC
size: .; D: .; V: TRBV6-1; J: TRBJ2-3; CDR3: CASNLERADTQYF; DNA: TGTGCCAGCAACCTCGAGAGGGCAGATACGCAGTATTTT
size: .; D: .; V: TRBV2; J: TRBJ1-5; CDR3: CASRSNQPQHF; DNA: TGTGCCAGCCGGAGTAATCAGCCCCAGCATTTT
size: few; D: TRBD1; V: TRBV19; J: TRBJ1-2; CDR3: CASSPGTGANYGYTF; DNA: TGTGCCAGTAGTCCCGGGACAGGGGCTAACTATGGCTACACCTTC
size: .; D: .; V: TRBV28; J: TRBJ2-5; CDR3: CASSPGQSQETQYF; DNA: TGTGCCAGCAGCCCCGGACAATCCCAAGAGACCCAGTACTTC
size: few; D: .; V: TRBV9; J: TRBJ1-4; CDR3: CASSVAPGRDEKLFF; DNA: TGTGCCAGCAGCGTAGCTCCCGGGAGAGATGAAAAACTGTTTTTT
size: few; D: .; V: TRBV7-2; J: TRBJ2-7; CDR3: CASSLVPLGGVAYEQYF; DNA: TGTGCCAGCAGCTTAGTCCCCCTCGGGGGAGTGGCATACGAGCAGTACTTC
size: .; D: .; V: TRBV5-1; J: TRBJ2-7; CDR3: CASSSGLARGEQYF; DNA: TGCGCCAGCAGCTCTGGCCTGGCACGAGGCGAGCAGTACTTC
size: .; D: .; V: TRBV2; J: TRBJ2-5; CDR3: CASSELREETQYF; DNA: TGTGCCAGCAGTGAGTTGCGGGAAGAGACCCAGTACTTC
size: .; D: TRBD2; V: TRBV4-2; J: TRBJ2-3; CDR3: CASSQDSSGGSSTDTQYF; DNA: TGTGCCAGCAGCCAAGACTCTAGCGGGGGGTCTAGCACAGATACGCAGTATTTT
size: few; D: .; V: TRBV19; J: TRBJ2-3; CDR3: CASRQGATDTQYF; DNA: TGTGCCAGTAGACAGGGTGCCACAGATACGCAGTATTTT
size: few; D: TRBD2; V: TRBV9; J: TRBJ2-1; CDR3: CASSAGLADYNEQFF; DNA: TGTGCCAGCAGCGCGGGACTAGCGGATTACAATGAGCAGTTCTTC
size: few; D: .; V: TRBV4-1; J: TRBJ2-1; CDR3: CASSHPVIGSANEQFF; DNA: TGCGCCAGCAGCCACCCCGTCATAGGGTCGGCCAATGAGCAGTTCTTC